The 2 T cell receptor beta chains listed next were all sequenced from one sample in a study of blood T cell repertoires in COVID-19. The repertoire was sequenced with immunoSEQ multiplex PCR; TCRdb's copy has only in-frame clones and lacks some. Seen here are 40,000 to 55,000 clones, approximately 88% observed once, and the top ten hold roughly 2.5%. Input material: peripheral blood. These receptor sequences come from a man aged 45-60 years with acute or convalescent COVID-19.

The chain uses TRBV2 and TRBJ2-3, with TRBD2 matching over 12 bases. From germline, CDR1 is SNHLY and CDR2 FYNNEI. The trim removed 5 bases at V and 4 bases at J, leaving 1 base unmatched. The CDR3 covers 14 residues. CDR3 region: CASSTSGRSDTQYF. The CDR3 coding sequence is TGTGCCAGCAGTACTAGCGGGAGGTCAGATACGCAGTATTTT.

This chain links TRBV19 with TRBJ1-5; D gene ambiguous. Germline assignment: CDR1 LNHDA and CDR2 SQIVND (reference sequence). CDR3 length equals 14 residues. V lost 3 bases and J lost 3, with 9 bases in between. The DNA of the CDR3 is TGTGCCAGTAGTATTGTGCAGTCCAATCAGCCCCAGCATTTT. Translated, it gives CASSIVQSNQPQHF. The whole variable domain, remainder taken from reference TRBV19 and TRBJ1-5, is DGGITQSPKYLFRKEGQNVTLSCEQNLNHDAMYWYRQDPGQGLRLIYYSQIVNDFQKGDIAEGYSVSREKKESFPLTVTSAQKNPTAFYLCASSIVQSNQPQHFGDGTRLSIL.